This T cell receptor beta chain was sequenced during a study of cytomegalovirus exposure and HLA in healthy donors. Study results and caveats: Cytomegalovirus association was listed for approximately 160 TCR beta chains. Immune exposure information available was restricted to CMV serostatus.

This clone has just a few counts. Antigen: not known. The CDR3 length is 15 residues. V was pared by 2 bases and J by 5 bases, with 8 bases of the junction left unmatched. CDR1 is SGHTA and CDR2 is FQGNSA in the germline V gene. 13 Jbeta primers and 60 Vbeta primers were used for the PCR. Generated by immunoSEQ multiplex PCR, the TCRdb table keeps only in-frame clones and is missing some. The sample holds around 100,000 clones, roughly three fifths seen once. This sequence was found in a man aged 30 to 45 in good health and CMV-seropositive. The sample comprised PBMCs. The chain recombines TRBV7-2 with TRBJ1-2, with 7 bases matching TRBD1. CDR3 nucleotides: TGTGCCAGCAGCTTATCCGGACAGGCGGGTTATGGCTACACCTTC. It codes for CASSLSGQAGYGYTF.